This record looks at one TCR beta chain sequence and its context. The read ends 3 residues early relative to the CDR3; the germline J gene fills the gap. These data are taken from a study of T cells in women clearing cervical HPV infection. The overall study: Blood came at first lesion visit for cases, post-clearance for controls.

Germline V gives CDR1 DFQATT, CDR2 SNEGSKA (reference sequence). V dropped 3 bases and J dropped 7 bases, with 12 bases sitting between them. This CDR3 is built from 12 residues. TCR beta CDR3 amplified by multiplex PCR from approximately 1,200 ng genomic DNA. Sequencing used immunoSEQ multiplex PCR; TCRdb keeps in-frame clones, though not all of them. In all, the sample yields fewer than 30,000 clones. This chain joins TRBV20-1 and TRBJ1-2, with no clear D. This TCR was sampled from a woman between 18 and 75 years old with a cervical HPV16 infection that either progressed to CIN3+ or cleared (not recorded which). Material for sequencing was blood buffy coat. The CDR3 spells CSASDKDPGYTF. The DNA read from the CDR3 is TGCAGTGCTAGCGACAAAGATCCTGGC.